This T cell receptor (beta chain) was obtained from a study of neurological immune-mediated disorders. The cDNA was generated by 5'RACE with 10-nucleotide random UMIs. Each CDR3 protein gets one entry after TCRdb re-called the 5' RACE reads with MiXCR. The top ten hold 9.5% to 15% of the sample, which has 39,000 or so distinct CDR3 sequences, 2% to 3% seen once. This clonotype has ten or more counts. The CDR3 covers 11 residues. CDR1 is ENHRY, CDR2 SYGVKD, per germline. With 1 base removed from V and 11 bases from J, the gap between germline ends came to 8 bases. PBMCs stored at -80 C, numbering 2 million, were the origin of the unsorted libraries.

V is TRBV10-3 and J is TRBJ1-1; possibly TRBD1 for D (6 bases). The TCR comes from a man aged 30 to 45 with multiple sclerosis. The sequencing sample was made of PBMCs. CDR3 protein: CAISEYREAFF. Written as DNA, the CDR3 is TGTGCCATCAGTGAGTACAGGGAGGCTTTCTTT.